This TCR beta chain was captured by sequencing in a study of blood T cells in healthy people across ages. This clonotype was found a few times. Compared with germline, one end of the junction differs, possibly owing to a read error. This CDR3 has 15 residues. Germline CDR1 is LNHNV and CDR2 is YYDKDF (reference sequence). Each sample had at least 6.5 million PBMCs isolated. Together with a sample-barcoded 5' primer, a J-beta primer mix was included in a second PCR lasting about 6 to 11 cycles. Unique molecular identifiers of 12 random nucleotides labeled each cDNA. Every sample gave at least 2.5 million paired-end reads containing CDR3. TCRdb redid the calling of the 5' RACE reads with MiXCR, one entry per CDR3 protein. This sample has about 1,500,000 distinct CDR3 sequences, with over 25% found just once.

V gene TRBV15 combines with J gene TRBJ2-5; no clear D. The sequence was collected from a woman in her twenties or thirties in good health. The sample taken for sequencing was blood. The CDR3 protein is CAAGRTLVIQETQYF. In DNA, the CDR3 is TGCGCCGCCGGCAGAACCCTTGTGATCCAAGAGACCCAGTACTTC.